A single sample is the source of the 20 T cell receptor beta chains below, sequenced in a study of blood T cell repertoires in COVID-19. Profiled with immunoSEQ multiplex PCR; TCRdb holds only in-frame clones, not every one. The sample gives about 240,000 clones, about 90% of which show up once; roughly 3.5% is in the top ten. The sequenced sample was PBMCs or T cells enriched from blood (not recorded which). The source is a woman in her thirties or forties with acute COVID-19.

V usage is TRBV11-3 and J usage is TRBJ2-7; 9 positions match TRBD2. V dropped 3 bases and J dropped 5; count of bases not matched to a gene: 5. Per germline, CDR1 SGHNT and CDR2 YENEEA. CDR3 length equals 14 residues. The CDR3 region is CASSFSGSMNEQYF. As DNA, the CDR3 is TGTGCCAGCAGCTTTAGCGGGAGCATGAACGAGCAGTACTTC.

The CDR3 DNA reads as TGTGCCAGCAGTGAAGCTATCAGATTCTATGGCTACACCTTC. Its protein product is CASSEAIRFYGYTF. J is TRBJ1-2 and V is TRBV2; no clear D. Between the trimmed V and J ends, which lost 0 bases and 4 bases, there was a span of 9 bases. The germline CDR1 and CDR2 sequences are SNHLY and FYNNEI. The CDR3 loop spans 14 amino acids.

The chain is built from TRBV2 and TRBJ2-2; 8 bases match TRBD2. Germline CDR1 SNHLY, CDR2 FYNNEI. V lost 3 bases, J lost 7 bases, and 7 bases stayed unmatched. The CDR3 has 15 residues. In nucleotides, the CDR3 is TGTGCCAGCAGTGAGGTTAGCGGGGATCGCGGGGAGCTGTTTTTT. Translation gives CASSEVSGDRGELFF. Based on the CDR3 plus reference TRBV2 and TRBJ2-2, the full variable domain is EPEVTQTPSHQVTQMGQEVILRCVPISNHLYFYWYRQILGQKVEFLVSFYNNEISEKSEIFDDQFSVERPDGSNFTLKIRSTKLEDSAMYFCASSEVSGDRGELFFGEGSRLTVL.

The chain links TRBV30 to TRBJ2-5; a possible D gene is TRBD2 (6 bases). Germline V lookup: CDR1 GTSNPN, CDR2 SVGIG (reference sequence). Trimming took off 0 bases at V and 5 bases at J, with 10 bases between the two ends. The CDR3 extends over 13 amino acids. The CDR3 here is CAWSVVAEETQYF. The DNA for the CDR3 is TGTGCCTGGAGTGTAGTAGCGGAGGAGACCCAGTACTTC.

The CDR3 sequence is CASSPGTGRGYTF. The CDR3 nucleotides read TGTGCCAGCAGCCCTGGGACAGGACGTGGCTACACCTTC. The J gene is TRBJ1-2, the V gene TRBV11-2; 8 positions match TRBD1. The ends lost 5 bases at V and 7 bases at J; junction bases unmatched: 6. CDR1 SGHAT and CDR2 FQNNGV come from the germline V gene. This CDR3 has 13 residues.

This chain links TRBV27 with TRBJ1-1, with TRBD1 matching over 7 bases. This CDR3 region has 15 residues. V shed 5 bases, J shed 4 bases, and the junction held 10 bases outside the gene matches. Germline CDR1 reads MNHEY; CDR2 reads SMNVEV (reference sequence). The CDR3: CASSAETGSFTEAFF. CDR3 DNA: TGTGCCAGCAGTGCCGAGACAGGGTCTTTCACTGAAGCTTTCTTT.

This clone was seen once. The V gene is TRBV9, the J gene TRBJ2-1, with TRBD2 identical over 10 bases. The trim removed 1 base at V and 4 bases at J, leaving 5 bases unmatched. The CDR3 sequence is 16 residues long. Germline V gene sequence: CDR1 SGDLS, CDR2 YYNGEE. CDR3 coding DNA: TGTGCCAGCAGCGTACTTGGGACTAGCGAGTACAATGAGCAGTTCTTC. Its protein product is CASSVLGTSEYNEQFF.

The chain is built from TRBV21-1 and TRBJ2-6; the DNA was not compared with TRBD2, the D call given in the table. TRBV21-1 is an annotated pseudogene. CDR3 size: 19 residues. DNA for the CDR3: TGTGCCAGCAGAGACGGGGGGGGACTGGGAAGCTCTGGGGCCAACGTCCTGACTTTC. Its translation is CASRDGGGLGSSGANVLTF.

J is TRBJ2-1 and V is TRBV5-8; D is possibly TRBD1 (6 bases). Trimming took off 4 bases at V and 6 bases at J, with 11 bases between the two ends. The CDR3 contains 13 residues. Germline V CDR1 and CDR2: SGHTS, YDEGEE. CDR3 DNA: TGTGCCAGCAGCGTGCTCAGGGGCAATGAGCAGTTCTTC. Translating gives CASSVLRGNEQFF.

The chain carries TRBV19 and TRBJ1-1; the D is unclear. Germline V gene sequence: CDR1 LNHDA, CDR2 SQIVND (reference sequence). V was shortened by 8 bases and J by 2 bases, with 12 bases between the two germline ends. The CDR3 runs to 13 residues. CDR3 region: CASGVDGNTEAFF. The CDR3 DNA is TGTGCCAGTGGAGTAGACGGAAACACTGAAGCTTTCTTT.

The gene calls are TRBV5-1 and TRBJ2-3; weak D call: TRBD2 (5 bases). The CDR3 loop spans 15 amino acids. Per germline, CDR1 SGHRS and CDR2 YFSETQ. V was shortened by 0 bases and J by 3 bases, with 11 bases between the two germline ends. The CDR3 bases are TGCGCCAGCAGCTTGGAAGAGGGCGGGACAGATACGCAGTATTTT. Its protein is CASSLEEGGTDTQYF.

The rearrangement joins TRBV7-9 to TRBJ2-1; 7 bases are shared with TRBD2. Germline CDR1 is SEHNR and CDR2 is FQNEAQ (reference sequence). The CDR3 extends over 16 amino acids. After removal of 7 bases from V and 1 base from J, the junction contained 10 bases not matched to a gene. DNA of the CDR3: TGTGCCAGCACCTCCGCGCGCGGGAGTTCCTACAATGAGCAGTTCTTC. Translating gives CASTSARGSSYNEQFF.

V and J are TRBV5-4 and TRBJ1-2; D perhaps matches TRBD1 (5 bases). Trimming stripped 1 base from V and 0 bases from J, with 10 bases between. The germline V gene has CDR1 SGHNT and CDR2 YYREEE (reference sequence). The CDR3 runs to 15 residues. The CDR3 sequence: CASSLWEQANYGYTF. DNA for the CDR3: TGTGCCAGCAGCTTGTGGGAACAGGCTAACTATGGCTACACCTTC.

This clone turned up a few times. Other DNA sequences in this sample translate to the same CDR3. Here the CDR3 DNA reads TGTGCCAGCAGCCTGGGACTCTACAATGAGCAGTTCTTC. Protein product: CASSLGLYNEQFF. The V and J genes are TRBV12-3 or TRBV12-4 and TRBJ2-1; D is perhaps TRBD2 (6 bases). V gave up 6 bases and J gave up 3 bases, with 9 bases separating them. The CDR3 covers 13 residues.

V and J are TRBV11-2 and TRBJ2-7; D possibly corresponds to TRBD2 (6 bases). The V and J ends lost 2 bases and 2 bases respectively, with 13 bases between them. Looked up from germline, CDR1 is SGHAT and CDR2 is FQNNGV. The CDR3 runs 15 residues. CDR3 residues: CASSLIGGKTYEQYF. CDR3 in DNA: TGTGCCAGCAGCTTAATTGGCGGGAAGACCTACGAGCAGTACTTC.

CDR3 protein: CASSGGLASYNEQFF. The CDR3 bases are TGTGCCAGCAGCGGCGGACTAGCTTCCTACAATGAGCAGTTCTTC. The chain couples TRBV9 to TRBJ2-1; 8 bases agree with TRBD2. The CDR3 is made up of 15 amino acids. The V gene's germline CDR1 is SGDLS and CDR2 YYNGEE. Trimming at V came to 3 bases and at J to 1 base, leaving 3 bases not matched to a gene. The full variable domain, its missing parts supplied by reference TRBV9 and TRBJ2-1, is DSGVTQTPKHLITATGQRVTLRCSPRSGDLSVYWYQQSLDQGLQFLIQYYNGEERAKGNILERFSAQQFPDLHSELNLSSLELGDSALYFCASSGGLASYNEQFFGPGTRLTVL.

CDR3: CSSQQGGGTEAFF. CDR3 nucleotide sequence: TGCAGCTCACAACAGGGCGGCGGCACTGAAGCTTTCTTT. V is TRBV29-1 and J is TRBJ1-1; maybe TRBD1 (6 bases). V lost 8 bases and J 4 bases, leaving 17 bases between the germline ends. The CDR3 runs to 13 residues. The germline V gene encodes CDR1 SQVTM and CDR2 ANQGSEA.

This CDR3 is CASSNPASTEAFF. Written as DNA, the CDR3 is TGTGCCAGTAGTAATCCTGCGAGCACTGAAGCTTTCTTT. The V gene is TRBV19, the J gene TRBJ1-1; D gene unclear. V lost 4 bases to trimming and J lost 4 bases, with 10 bases between them. The CDR3 covers 13 residues. Germline V lookup: CDR1 LNHDA, CDR2 SQIVND (reference sequence).

The chain recombines TRBV30 with TRBJ1-4; D possibly corresponds to TRBD1 (6 bases). The CDR3 length is 15 residues. Germline V gene sequence: CDR1 GTSNPN, CDR2 SVGIG (reference sequence). Trimming took 4 bases from V and 0 from J, leaving 12 bases between them. CDR3 protein: CAWTQGLATNEKLFF. The CDR3 region has the DNA TGTGCCTGGACCCAGGGGCTTGCAACTAATGAAAAACTGTTTTTT.

This clone was observed a single time. The V and J genes are TRBV7-2 and TRBJ2-2, with 10 nucleotides matching TRBD2. V lost 5 bases and J lost 4; bases outside the gene matches: 13. CDR1 SGHTA and CDR2 FQGNSA come from the germline V gene. This CDR3 is built from 18 residues. The CDR3 region is CASSPYILAGASTGELFF. CDR3 DNA: TGTGCCAGCAGCCCCTATATCCTAGCGGGAGCGAGCACCGGGGAGCTGTTTTTT.